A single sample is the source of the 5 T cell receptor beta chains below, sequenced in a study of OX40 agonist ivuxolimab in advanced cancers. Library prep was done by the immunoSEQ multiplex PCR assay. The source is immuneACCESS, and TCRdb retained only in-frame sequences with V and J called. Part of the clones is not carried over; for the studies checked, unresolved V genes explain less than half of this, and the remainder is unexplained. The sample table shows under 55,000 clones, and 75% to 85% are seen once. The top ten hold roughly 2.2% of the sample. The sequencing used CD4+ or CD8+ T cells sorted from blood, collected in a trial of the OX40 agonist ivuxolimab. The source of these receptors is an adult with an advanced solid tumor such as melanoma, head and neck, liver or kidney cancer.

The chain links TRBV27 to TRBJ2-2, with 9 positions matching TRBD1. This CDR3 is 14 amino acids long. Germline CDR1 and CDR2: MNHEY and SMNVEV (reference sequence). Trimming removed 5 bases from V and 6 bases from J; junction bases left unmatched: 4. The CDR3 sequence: CASSTGQGAGELFF. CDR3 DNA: TGTGCCAGCAGTACGGGACAGGGCGCCGGGGAGCTGTTTTTT.

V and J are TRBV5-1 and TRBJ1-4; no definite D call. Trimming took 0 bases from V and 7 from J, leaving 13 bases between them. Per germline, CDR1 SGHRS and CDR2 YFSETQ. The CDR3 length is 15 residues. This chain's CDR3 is CASSLGGSNAEKLFF. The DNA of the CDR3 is TGCGCCAGCAGCTTGGGGGGATCCAATGCTGAAAAACTGTTTTTT.

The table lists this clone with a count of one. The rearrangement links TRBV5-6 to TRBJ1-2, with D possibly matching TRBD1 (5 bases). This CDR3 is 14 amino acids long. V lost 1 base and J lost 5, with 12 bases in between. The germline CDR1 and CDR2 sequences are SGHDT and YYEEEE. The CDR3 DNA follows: TGTGCCAGCAGCTTGTTGGGGCAGCTGTATGGCTACACCTTC. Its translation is CASSLLGQLYGYTF.

CDR3 in amino acids: CAIRVPGGANEQFF. CDR3 bases: TGTGCCATCCGGGTCCCGGGGGGTGCGAATGAGCAGTTCTTC. The rearrangement joins TRBV10-3 to TRBJ2-1, with 7 bases fitting TRBD2. The CDR3 length is 14 residues. The V gene end was trimmed by 8 bases and the J gene end by 7 bases; junction bases not matched to a gene: 11. The germline V gene has CDR1 ENHRY and CDR2 SYGVKD.

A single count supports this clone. The CDR3 bases are TGTGCCAGCAGTTCTAGCGGGGGGCCCTACGAGCAGTACTTC. This translates into CASSSSGGPYEQYF. V is TRBV27 and J is TRBJ2-7; 11 bases align to TRBD2. With V trimmed by 4 bases and J by 2 bases, 1 base remained unmatched. This CDR3 is built from 14 residues. Germline-derived CDR1 and CDR2 are MNHEY and SMNVEV (reference sequence).